The next 12 T cell receptor beta chains were all read from a single sample in a study of T cell changes during pregnancy in multiple sclerosis. Sequencing was performed with immunoSEQ multiplex PCR; in TCRdb, only in-frame clones are kept and a portion is missing. The table has roughly 42,000 clones, about 91% seen once. The sample was CD4+ T cells from peripheral blood mononuclear cells, taken in the second trimester of pregnancy. Every receptor here comes from a female donor in good health, enrolled as a control in a pregnancy study.

The chain links TRBV2 to TRBJ2-3, with D hard to call. Looked up from germline, CDR1 is SNHLY and CDR2 is FYNNEI. This CDR3 spans 12 amino acids. The V and J ends lost 4 bases and 2 bases respectively, with 4 bases between them. The CDR3 sequence: CASSVNTDTQYF. CDR3 nucleotide sequence: TGTGCCAGCAGTGTTAACACAGATACGCAGTATTTT. Based on the CDR3 plus reference TRBV2 and TRBJ2-3, the full variable domain is EPEVTQTPSHQVTQMGQEVILRCVPISNHLYFYWYRQILGQKVEFLVSFYNNEISEKSEIFDDQFSVERPDGSNFTLKIRSTKLEDSAMYFCASSVNTDTQYFGPGTRLTVL.

The chain couples TRBV12-5 to TRBJ1-3; D is unresolved. V was pared by 2 bases and J by 1 base, with 12 bases between. The germline CDR1 and CDR2 sequences are LGHNT and FRNRAP. CDR3 length: 16 residues. This CDR3 is CASGLTPGVSGNTIYF. The CDR3 nucleotides read TGTGCTAGTGGTTTGACACCCGGGGTTTCTGGAAACACCATATATTTT.

V is TRBV30 and J is TRBJ2-7, with 7 bases identical to TRBD1. The CDR3 consists of 12 residues. Germline values: CDR1 GTSNPN, CDR2 SVGIG (reference sequence). With V trimmed by 5 bases and J by 5 bases, 6 bases remained unmatched. In DNA, the CDR3 is TGTGCCTGGCAGACAGGGATCAACGAGCAGTACTTC. This codes for CAWQTGINEQYF.

The chain's CDR3 is CASSQWGGQETQYF. As DNA, the CDR3 is TGTGCCAGCAGCCAGTGGGGGGGGCAAGAGACCCAGTACTTC. The chain uses TRBV27 and TRBJ2-5; 7 bases map to TRBD2. Germline trimming cut 6 bases from V and 2 bases from J; bases unmatched to any gene: 6. This CDR3 has 14 residues. Germline V gene sequence: CDR1 MNHEY, CDR2 SMNVEV (reference sequence).

This clone was observed a single time. This sequence joins TRBV10-3 and TRBJ1-1, with TRBD1 identical over 7 bases. Germline values: CDR1 ENHRY, CDR2 SYGVKD. The V segment lost 0 bases and the J segment 3 bases; nucleotides outside the gene matches: 4. The CDR3 totals 15 residues. CDR3 sequence (DNA): TGTGCCATCAGTGAGTCGAGGGGGCGCGACACTGAAGCTTTCTTT. Its protein is CAISESRGRDTEAFF.

The sample holds one count of this clone. CDR3 coding DNA: TGTGCCAGCAAGAAGAGCAGCGCTAATGAAAAACTGTTTTTT. Protein sequence: CASKKSSANEKLFF. V usage is TRBV6-5 and J usage is TRBJ1-4; D is unclear. The CDR3 is 14 amino acids. Trimming cost V 7 bases and J 3 bases, with 12 bases left between them. The germline gives CDR1 MNHEY, CDR2 SVGAGI.

This chain's CDR3 is CASREPGTGGRSGYTF. The CDR3 DNA follows: TGTGCCAGCAGGGAGCCCGGGACAGGGGGCAGGAGCGGCTACACCTTC. The chain has TRBV11-2 and TRBJ1-2, with 12 bases aligning to TRBD1. Looked up from germline, CDR1 is SGHAT and CDR2 is FQNNGV. The CDR3 spans 16 residues. Trimming took 6 bases from V and 8 from J; bases not matched to a gene: 13. Using reference TRBV11-2 and TRBJ1-2 for the parts outside the CDR3, the full variable domain is EAGVAQSPRYKIIEKRQSVAFWCNPISGHATLYWYQQILGQGPKLLIQFQNNGVVDDSQLPKDRFSAERLKGVDSTLKIQPAKLEDSAVYLCASREPGTGGRSGYTFGSGTRLTVV.

V and J are TRBV28 and TRBJ2-7; 8 bases map to TRBD1. The germline V gene encodes CDR1 MDHEN and CDR2 SYDVKM. With 6 bases clipped from V and 4 bases from J, the junction kept 11 bases outside the gene matches. The CDR3 extends over 15 amino acids. CDR3 coding DNA: TGTGCCAGCAGCCGCCCTGGACAGGGTTTTTACGAGCAGTACTTC. It translates to CASSRPGQGFYEQYF.

The rearrangement uses TRBV19 and TRBJ1-2; D gene uncertain. CDR3 length: 12 amino acids. Trimming left V 0 bases short and J 9 bases short, with 8 bases between. Germline values: CDR1 LNHDA, CDR2 SQIVND (reference sequence). CDR3 nucleotides: TGTGCCAGTAGTATAGAGGCCGGGAGCTACACCTTC. Amino acids: CASSIEAGSYTF.

The chain has TRBV30 and TRBJ2-3; 7 nucleotides agree with TRBD1. The CDR3 is made up of 16 amino acids. Germline V gene lookup returns CDR1 GTSNPN and CDR2 SVGIG (reference sequence). V lost 0 bases to trimming and J lost 2 bases; unmatched junction nucleotides: 8. CDR3 sequence reads: CAWSVSSGTATDTQYF. Here the CDR3 DNA reads TGTGCCTGGAGTGTATCCTCGGGGACAGCCACAGATACGCAGTATTTT. Together with reference TRBV30 and TRBJ2-3, the CDR3 gives the full variable domain: SQTIHQWPATLVQPVGSPLSLECTVEGTSNPNLYWYRQAAGRGLQLLFYSVGIGQISSEVPQNLSASRPQDRQFILSSKKLLLSDSGFYLCAWSVSSGTATDTQYFGPGTRLTVL.

The rearrangement joins TRBV20-1 to TRBJ2-3; no clear D gene. Germline CDR1 DFQATT, CDR2 SNEGSKA (reference sequence). This CDR3 has 10 amino acids. This CDR3 reads CSVYTDTQYF. CDR3 coding DNA: TGCAGCGTCTATACAGATACGCAGTATTTT.

The genes are TRBV5-4 and TRBJ2-7, with TRBD2 matching 8 bases. The germline V gene has CDR1 SGHNT and CDR2 YYREEE (reference sequence). The CDR3 extends over 16 amino acids. The V gene end was trimmed by 4 bases and the J gene end by 6 bases; junction bases not matched to a gene: 15. Written as DNA, the CDR3 is TGTGCCAGCAGCCCAGCGGGCGGACTAGCCTCTAGCGAGCAGTACTTC. It is translated as CASSPAGGLASSEQYF.